Following are 16 T cell receptor beta chains from one sample sequenced in a study of T cell responses to AZD1222 COVID-19 vaccine. The data were produced by immunoSEQ multiplex PCR, yet TCRdb's version contains in-frame clones alone and is incomplete. The sample has 85,000 to 110,000 clones; 80% to 95% are singletons. The source was peripheral blood, collected on day 0 of AZD1222 vaccination. Receptors originate from an adult in good health.

The chain recombines TRBV5-1 with TRBJ2-3, with TRBD2 identical over 11 bases. With 4 bases clipped from V and 0 bases from J, the junction kept 22 bases outside the gene matches. CDR1 is SGHRS, CDR2 YFSETQ, per germline. The CDR3 contains 22 residues. As DNA, the CDR3 is TGCGCCAGCAGCCCACTGATAACTAGCGGGGGCCTGTTCTCCTATAGCACAGATACGCAGTATTTT. Its translation: CASSPLITSGGLFSYSTDTQYF.

The CDR3 here is CASSPSSAGNYGYTF. CDR3 sequence (DNA): TGCGCCAGCAGCCCCTCATCGGCGGGGAACTATGGCTACACCTTC. The V and J genes are TRBV4-3 and TRBJ1-2; D unresolved. V was trimmed by 4 bases and J by 2 bases, leaving 14 bases between them. Per germline, CDR1 LGHNA and CDR2 YSLEER. The CDR3 is 15 residues long.

The genes are TRBV28 and TRBJ1-5, with D perhaps TRBD1 (6 bases). V lost 2 bases, J lost 2 bases, and 16 bases lay in between. This CDR3 is 17 amino acids long. Germline CDR1 and CDR2: MDHEN and SYDVKM. The CDR3, as DNA: TGTGCCAGCAGTTTAGGAGGCAGGGGCGATGGCAATCAGCCCCAGCATTTT. This gives the protein CASSLGGRGDGNQPQHF.

V is TRBV7-2 and J is TRBJ2-4, with unresolved D. The CDR3 contains 14 residues. The germline gives CDR1 SGHTA, CDR2 FQGNSA. V was clipped by 4 bases and J by 1 base, with 8 bases between them. This chain's CDR3 is CASSSLGAKNIQYF. The CDR3 DNA sequence: TGTGCCAGCAGCTCTCTAGGGGCCAAAAACATTCAGTACTTC.

V usage is TRBV4-1 and J usage is TRBJ2-2; 7 nucleotides align to TRBD1. The J segment lost 4 bases and the V segment lost 4 bases, leaving 12 bases of the junction unmatched. The germline gives CDR1 MGHRA, CDR2 YSYEKL. The CDR3 is 17 amino acids. The CDR3 DNA sequence: TGCGCCAGCAGCCGCGTCCCATCAGGGGGTAGCACCGGGGAGCTGTTTTTT. Amino acid sequence: CASSRVPSGGSTGELFF.

The chain employs TRBV14 and TRBJ2-2; the D is unclear. Per germline, CDR1 SGHDN and CDR2 FVKESK. V was cut by 1 base and J by 0 bases, with 6 bases left in between. This CDR3 is built from 15 residues. CDR3 region: CASSQGRANTGELFF. In DNA, the CDR3 is TGTGCCAGCAGCCAAGGACGGGCGAACACCGGGGAGCTGTTTTTT.

V and J are TRBV18 and TRBJ1-6; no clear D gene. V lost 5 bases, J lost 8 bases, and 7 bases lay in between. CDR3 length: 12 amino acids. The germline CDR1 and CDR2 sequences are KGHSH and LQKENI. The CDR3 DNA reads as TGTGCCAGCTCAGGACCCGATTCACCCCTCCACTTT. Protein sequence: CASSGPDSPLHF.

The chain has TRBV3-1 (or the pseudogene TRBV3-2) and TRBJ2-7; 8 bases match TRBD2. The trim removed 5 bases at V and 0 bases at J, leaving 6 bases unmatched. Germline assignment: CDR1 LGHDT and CDR2 YNNKEL (reference sequence). The CDR3 length is 15 residues. The CDR3 sequence is CASSSESGGSYEQYF. For the CDR3, the DNA is TGTGCCAGCAGCTCAGAAAGCGGGGGCTCCTACGAGCAGTACTTC.

The rearrangement uses TRBV5-6 and TRBJ1-1; D remains ambiguous. The CDR3 sequence is 11 residues long. The V end was cut by 7 bases, the J end by 2 bases, with 6 bases between. Germline V gene sequence: CDR1 SGHDT, CDR2 YYEEEE. The CDR3 protein is CASGQNTEAFF. For the CDR3, the DNA is TGTGCCAGCGGGCAAAACACTGAAGCTTTCTTT.

The chain uses TRBV18 and TRBJ1-2; D not certain. The germline V gene has CDR1 KGHSH and CDR2 LQKENI. The V end lost 4 bases, the J end lost 3 bases, and 9 bases lay between the germline ends. CDR3 size: 13 residues. CDR3 in DNA: TGTGCCAGCTCACAGGAAATCGACTATGGCTACACCTTC. Protein product: CASSQEIDYGYTF.

Here the CDR3 DNA reads TGTGCCAGCAGCTTAGGAGGGGGGGCCACAGATACGCAGTATTTT. Its protein is CASSLGGGATDTQYF. The chain links TRBV7-3 to TRBJ2-3, with D perhaps matching TRBD2 (7 bases). There are 15 residues in the CDR3. Germline values: CDR1 SGHTA, CDR2 FQGTGA. V was clipped by 2 bases and J by 2 bases, with 11 bases between them.

The rearrangement links TRBV28 to TRBJ2-7; 12 bases are a match to TRBD1. Germline trimming cut 6 bases from V and 12 bases from J; bases unmatched to any gene: 9. From germline, CDR1 is MDHEN and CDR2 SYDVKM. The CDR3 runs 13 residues. As DNA, the CDR3 is TGTGCCAGCAGGCACGGGACAGGGGGCTTGGGGTACTTC. Translated, it gives CASRHGTGGLGYF.

The rearrangement links TRBV19 to TRBJ1-2; D ambiguous. The germline CDR1 and CDR2 sequences are LNHDA and SQIVND (reference sequence). CDR3 size: 15 residues. Trimming took 4 bases from V and 4 from J, leaving 16 bases between them. CDR3 bases: TGTGCCAGTAGTACCGGATCCCCGGCGGCCTATGGCTACACCTTC. This sequence encodes CASSTGSPAAYGYTF.

The chain has TRBV30 and TRBJ2-3; 9 bases agree with TRBD1. The CDR3 consists of 15 residues. The junction had 10 bases not matched to a gene; V was cut back by 5 bases and J by 4 bases. Germline V CDR1 and CDR2: GTSNPN, SVGIG (reference sequence). As DNA, the CDR3 is TGTGCCTGGGACCTCGGGACAGGGTCGGCAGATACGCAGTATTTT. Translating it yields CAWDLGTGSADTQYF.

The chain joins TRBV5-6 to TRBJ1-2; tentatively, D is TRBD1 (6 bases). The CDR3 extends over 14 amino acids. The germline V gene has CDR1 SGHDT and CDR2 YYEEEE. Trimming stripped 0 bases from V and 7 bases from J, with 13 bases between. The CDR3 is CASSLAGDKGGYTF. The CDR3 coding sequence is TGTGCCAGCAGCTTGGCAGGGGATAAGGGTGGCTACACCTTC.

The chain couples TRBV28 to TRBJ1-1; 8 positions agree with TRBD1. Looked up from germline, CDR1 is MDHEN and CDR2 is SYDVKM. The CDR3 runs to 16 residues. V lost 5 bases to trimming and J lost 0 bases; unmatched junction nucleotides: 8. CDR3 residues: CASSPRQGLLNTEAFF. The CDR3 DNA reads TGTGCCAGCAGTCCCAGACAGGGGCTCTTGAACACTGAAGCTTTCTTT.